Listed here is a single T cell receptor beta chain. This sample is drawn from a study of T cells in Graves' hyperthyroidism and ophthalmopathy. Deletions cut 1 base from V and 3 bases from J, with 10 bases between. The germline V gene encodes CDR1 SQVTM and CDR2 ANQGSEA. The CDR3 has 15 residues. Researchers took RNA transcripts and amplified the TCR beta CDR3 regions from them. HTBI primers were employed in a first-round RT-PCR of the TCR CDR3. Each CDR3 protein gets one entry after TCRdb re-called the multiplex PCR reads with MiXCR. The sample contains under 750,000 distinct CDR3 sequences, approximately 19% of which appear only once.

The TCR originated in a woman aged 50 to 60 with Graves' hyperthyroidism that later progressed to Graves' ophthalmopathy. Source material: blood. The chain uses TRBV29-1 and TRBJ2-6; tentatively, D is TRBD2 (6 bases). CDR3 residues: CSVEGGADGANVLTF. CDR3 coding DNA: TGCAGCGTTGAAGGCGGGGCGGATGGGGCCAACGTCCTGACTTTC.